Presented here are 5 T cell receptor beta chains from one specimen sequenced in a study of blood T cells in healthy people across ages. A sample-barcoded 5' primer and a J-beta primer mix were used in a second PCR of roughly 7 to 11 cycles. Each CDR3 protein gets one entry after TCRdb re-called the 5' RACE reads with MiXCR. Counted here are hundreds of thousands of distinct CDR3 sequences, roughly half occurring once; the ten biggest clones make up approximately 51%. The source material was blood. The receptors were sampled from a man in his 60s in good health.

J is TRBJ1-2 and V is TRBV29-1; D gene uncertain. Looked up from germline, CDR1 is SQVTM and CDR2 is ANQGSEA. V lost 4 bases, J lost 1 base, and 13 bases lay in between. This CDR3 has 14 amino acids. The CDR3 coding sequence is TGCAGCGTTGGATACTCAAGGGTTAACTATGGCTACACCTTC. Amino acid sequence: CSVGYSRVNYGYTF.

The chain uses TRBV20-1 and TRBJ2-3; 7 nucleotides match TRBD1. Trimming cost V 3 bases and J 3 bases; bases outside gene matches: 15. This CDR3 region has 17 residues. Germline V lookup: CDR1 DFQATT, CDR2 SNEGSKA (reference sequence). CDR3 in DNA: TGCAGTGCTAGTCCGAGGGCAGGGGGTGAGAGAACAGATACGCAGTATTTT. Residues: CSASPRAGGERTDTQYF.

Regarding this clonotype: Relative to the germline gene, one junction end is altered; a read error may explain this. This chain connects TRBV3-1 to TRBJ2-7, with a tentative D call TRBD2 (5 bases). The CDR3 has 14 amino acids. Germline V gives CDR1 LGHDT, CDR2 YNNKEL (reference sequence). DNA of the CDR3: TGTGCCGGCAGCCCGAGGGTCATCGGCTACGAGCAGTACTTC. Its protein product is CAGSPRVIGYEQYF.

The chain joins TRBV5-1 to TRBJ2-3; D is unclear. This CDR3 spans 13 amino acids. Trimming left V 1 base short and J 0 bases short, with 3 bases between. The germline CDR1 and CDR2 sequences are SGHRS and YFSETQ. CDR3 protein: CASSLYSTDTQYF. DNA for the CDR3: TGCGCCAGCAGCTTGTACAGCACAGATACGCAGTATTTT.

This clonotype was observed a single time. The chain combines TRBV12-3 or TRBV12-4 with TRBJ1-1, with 8 bases aligning to TRBD1. Unmatched junction bases numbered 8, after V lost 6 bases and J lost 11 bases. The CDR3 is 12 residues long. CDR3 loop: CASRHSGGEAFF. CDR3 DNA sequence: TGTGCCAGCAGACACTCAGGGGGCGAGGCTTTCTTT.